One and the same sample provided the 14 T cell receptor beta chains below, sequenced in a study of CD8+ T cells in alopecia areata. Reverse transcription of extracted RNA yielded cDNA, which provided the sequencing template. Here immunoSEQ multiplex PCR was the method, and the copy in TCRdb shows in-frame clones only, minus some. The sample records around 250,000 clones, under 80% being singletons. The source was CD4+ T cells sorted from blood, collected at week 0. The receptors originated from a human donor with alopecia areata.

This rearrangement joins TRBV15 to TRBJ1-5, with no clear D. Germline V gene sequence: CDR1 LNHNV, CDR2 YYDKDF (reference sequence). This CDR3 is 13 amino acids long. V was clipped by 5 bases and J by 3 bases, with 8 bases between them. CDR3 coding DNA: TGTGCCACCAGCGGCCAGGTCAATCAGCCCCAGCATTTT. Its protein is CATSGQVNQPQHF.

The J gene is TRBJ1-2, the V gene TRBV29-1; TRBD1 might be the D (5 bases). The CDR3 loop spans 13 amino acids. Trimming cost V 7 bases and J 4 bases, with 16 bases left between them. Germline V gene lookup returns CDR1 SQVTM and CDR2 ANQGSEA. DNA of the CDR3: TGCAGCGGAAGCCAGGGAGCCGGCTATGGCTACACCTTC. As protein: CSGSQGAGYGYTF.

The chain carries TRBV4-1 and TRBJ1-4, with 11 bases fitting TRBD1. The germline V gene has CDR1 MGHRA and CDR2 YSYEKL. This CDR3 is built from 14 residues. The V and J ends lost 4 bases and 11 bases, in that order; junction bases with no gene match: 6. CDR3: CASSPGTGGGKLFF. Written as DNA, the CDR3 is TGCGCCAGCAGCCCCGGGACAGGGGGTGGGAAACTGTTTTTT.

The V and J genes are TRBV9 and TRBJ2-1; D call uncertain. CDR1 is SGDLS, CDR2 YYNGEE, per germline. This CDR3 region has 11 residues. Trimming took off 4 bases at V and 6 bases at J, with 5 bases between the two ends. The chain's CDR3 is CASSPGNEQFF. The CDR3 region has the DNA TGTGCCAGCAGCCCAGGCAATGAGCAGTTCTTC.

This clone was detected only once. The V gene is TRBV30, the J gene TRBJ2-5, with D tentatively TRBD2 (6 bases). V was cut by 1 base and J by 4 bases, with 16 bases left in between. CDR1 and CDR2 from the germline V gene are GTSNPN and SVGIG (reference sequence). This CDR3 has 15 amino acids. The CDR3 sequence: CAWSDPGEVGETQYF. The CDR3 coding sequence is TGTGCCTGGAGTGATCCGGGGGAAGTAGGAGAGACCCAGTACTTC. The entire variable domain, with the rest obtained from reference TRBV30 and TRBJ2-5, is as follows: SQTIHQWPATLVQPVGSPLSLECTVEGTSNPNLYWYRQAAGRGLQLLFYSVGIGQISSEVPQNLSASRPQDRQFILSSKKLLLSDSGFYLCAWSDPGEVGETQYFGPGTRLLVL.

The V and J genes are TRBV30 and TRBJ1-1; 11 bases fit TRBD1. V shed 3 bases, J shed 4 bases, and the junction held 13 bases outside the gene matches. The CDR3 is made up of 17 amino acids. Germline V CDR1 and CDR2: GTSNPN, SVGIG (reference sequence). The CDR3 spells CAWRQPDRGRGITEAFF. For the CDR3, the DNA is TGTGCCTGGAGGCAGCCGGACAGGGGGCGAGGCATCACTGAAGCTTTCTTT. The full variable domain, rest sourced from reference TRBV30 and TRBJ1-1, is SQTIHQWPATLVQPVGSPLSLECTVEGTSNPNLYWYRQAAGRGLQLLFYSVGIGQISSEVPQNLSASRPQDRQFILSSKKLLLSDSGFYLCAWRQPDRGRGITEAFFGQGTRLTVV.

The V call is TRBV2, the J call TRBJ2-5; no firm D call. Trimming removed 1 base from V and 5 bases from J, with 11 bases in between. Germline CDR1 and CDR2: SNHLY and FYNNEI. CDR3 size: 14 residues. The CDR3: CASSEGRTYETQYF. The CDR3, as DNA: TGTGCCAGCAGTGAAGGACGGACGTACGAGACCCAGTACTTC.

This clone was seen a single time. V is TRBV2 and J is TRBJ2-3; the D is unclear. V was trimmed by 7 bases and J by 3 bases, leaving 17 bases between them. This CDR3 is 15 amino acids long. Germline V CDR1 and CDR2: SNHLY, FYNNEI. The CDR3 nucleotides read TGTGCCAGCACTGTTGAACGTGTAGGGACAGATACGCAGTATTTT. Protein: CASTVERVGTDTQYF.

This clone was seen a handful of times. The chain uses TRBV11-2 and TRBJ1-6; D call uncertain. V lost 0 bases to trimming and J lost 0 bases, with 12 bases between them. The germline V gene has CDR1 SGHAT and CDR2 FQNNGV. The CDR3 has 18 residues. CDR3: CASSLEYGGSSYNSPLHF. In DNA form, the CDR3 reads TGTGCCAGCAGCTTAGAGTATGGAGGGAGCTCCTATAATTCACCCCTCCACTTT.

V is TRBV6-5 and J is TRBJ2-7; 7 bases map to TRBD1. Trimming at V came to 3 bases and at J to 6 bases, leaving 8 bases not matched to a gene. The V gene's germline CDR1 is MNHEY and CDR2 SVGAGI. The length of the CDR3 is 14 residues. The CDR3 is CASSYSTGMIEQYF. CDR3 in DNA: TGTGCCAGCAGTTATTCGACAGGGATGATCGAGCAGTACTTC.

Concerning this clone: Other DNA sequences of this sample code for an identical CDR3. V and J are TRBV11-2 and TRBJ2-4; no reliable D call. This CDR3 spans 13 amino acids. The germline CDR1 and CDR2 sequences are SGHAT and FQNNGV. V gave up 8 bases and J gave up 1 base, with 9 bases separating them. The CDR3: CASSLRAKNIQYF. CDR3 DNA: TGTGCCAGCTCCCTCCGGGCCAAAAACATTCAGTACTTC.

The chain couples TRBV29-1 to TRBJ2-7; 9 nucleotides line up with TRBD1. Germline CDR1 is SQVTM and CDR2 is ANQGSEA. After removal of 7 bases from V and 4 bases from J, the junction contained 8 bases not matched to a gene. The CDR3 contains 13 residues. In DNA form, the CDR3 reads TGCAGCGCGGGGGGACAGGGCGGGTACGAGCAGTACTTC. This sequence encodes CSAGGQGGYEQYF.

This clone was recorded a few times. The chain employs TRBV4-3 and TRBJ1-2; D is undetermined. The ends were cut back, 2 bases at V and 4 bases at J, with 14 bases in the middle. The CDR3 runs to 15 residues. Per the germline V gene, CDR1 is LGHNA and CDR2 is YSLEER. The DNA of the CDR3 is TGCGCCAGCAGCCAATTTAGCACAAACTTCTATGGCTACACCTTC. Translated: CASSQFSTNFYGYTF.

The rearrangement joins TRBV9 to TRBJ2-1; 10 nucleotides agree with TRBD2. CDR3 size: 14 residues. Trimming took 3 bases from V and 5 from J; bases not matched to a gene: 2. The germline V gene has CDR1 SGDLS and CDR2 YYNGEE. The CDR3 loop reads CASSAAGGDNEQFF. CDR3 sequence (DNA): TGTGCCAGCAGCGCAGCGGGGGGGGACAATGAGCAGTTCTTC.